A selection of T cell receptor beta chains follows, all from one sample in a study of blood T cells in healthy people across ages. Each CDR3 protein is one row after TCRdb ran MiXCR on the 5' RACE reads. This sample has about 730,000 distinct CDR3 sequences, with 43% found just once. Sequencing input: blood. These receptors all stem from a woman aged 60-75 years in good health. CDR3s include the opening cysteine and the closing phenylalanine or tryptophan. The D gene is left open where the match is weak. A row's size may be missing; if present it is once, few, many or a size class.

TRBJ1-5	NA	NA	TRBV3-1	TGTGCCAGCAGCCAAGTGGGGGGAAGTCAGCCCCAGCATTTT	CASSQVGGSQPQHF
TRBJ1-2	TRBD1	NA	TRBV5-1	TGCGCCAGCAGCTCTGACATGGCAGGGGGCGACTACGGATATGGCTACACCTTC	CASSSDMAGGDYGYGYTF
TRBJ1-1	NA	NA	TRBV4-1	TGCGCCAGCAGCCAAGATAGTGGGGGGCTCGGCACTGAAGCTTTCTTT	CASSQDSGGLGTEAFF
TRBJ1-1	NA	few	TRBV6-2/TRBV6-3	TGTGCCAGCAGTTACGTGGCCGGCACTGAAGCTTTCTTT	CASSYVAGTEAFF
TRBJ2-3	TRBD1	NA	TRBV10-1	TGCGCCAGCAGCACCGGGACAGCCAGGAATACGCAGTATTTT	CASSTGTARNTQYF
TRBJ2-7	TRBD2	once	TRBV28	TGTGCCAGCAGTGGGCCCCCCCGGTTAGGGAGGGACTACGAGCAGTACTTC	CASSGPPRLGRDYEQYF
TRBJ1-2	NA	few	TRBV6-6	TGTGCCAGCAGTTACTCTTCCGGCGGGGGGTCTGGCTATGGCTACACCTTC	CASSYSSGGGSGYGYTF
TRBJ2-5	TRBD1	many	TRBV10-3	TGTGCCATCAGCGGACAGGGGGTGGGATACCAAGAGACCCAGTACTTC	CAISGQGVGYQETQYF
TRBJ2-7	TRBD1	few	TRBV5-1	TGCGCCAGCAGCAGGGGACAGGCTTCCTACGAGCAGTACTTC	CASSRGQASYEQYF
TRBJ2-7	TRBD1	NA	TRBV30	TGTGCCGGGACGACAGGGTACGAGCAGTACTTC	CAGTTGYEQYF
TRBJ2-7	NA	NA	TRBV10-3	TGTGCCGCGAGCCCTAGCTCCTACGAGCAGTACTTC	CAASPSSYEQYF
TRBJ2-5	NA	few	TRBV6-2/TRBV6-3	TGTGCCAGCAGTTTCCTCCGGACAGAAATCTTCCAAGAGACCCAGTACTTC	CASSFLRTEIFQETQYF
TRBJ2-1	NA	few	TRBV27	TGTGCCAGCAGTTTATCAGACAGGCCGAGCTCCTACAATGAGCAGTTCTTC	CASSLSDRPSSYNEQFF
TRBJ2-1	NA	NA	TRBV3-1	TGTGCCAGCAGCCAAGATCGAGGGTCGAACCTTTACAATGAGCAGTCCTTC	CASSQDRGSNLYNEQSF
TRBJ2-4	NA	NA	TRBV27	TGTGCCAGCAGTTATCAAAGGGGGTCAAACATTCAGTACTTC	CASSYQRGSNIQYF
TRBJ1-4	NA	NA	TRBV9	TGTGCAGATGACAGGCCTCGTGAAAAACTGTTTTTT	CADDRPREKLFF
TRBJ2-4	NA	NA	TRBV9	TGTGCCAGCAGCGTGGGGGGAGAGGGAAACATTCAGTACTTC	CASSVGGEGNIQYF
TRBJ1-2	NA	NA	TRBV2	TGTGCCAGCAGTGGAAACGTTTTGTGGGATGGCTACACCTTC	CASSGNVLWDGYTF
TRBJ1-2	TRBD1	few	TRBV30	TGTGCCTGCAAGACAGGGGGCTATGTCTACACCTTC	CACKTGGYVYTF
TRBJ2-5	TRBD2	few	TRBV14	TGTGCCAGCAGCCAAGTCCTAGCGGGAGTAGAGACCCAGTACTTC	CASSQVLAGVETQYF
TRBJ2-7	TRBD1	many	TRBV7-2	TGTGCCAGCAGCTTAGCGGGACAGGGCTACGAGCAGTACTTC	CASSLAGQGYEQYF
TRBJ2-7	NA	many	TRBV29-1	TGCAGCGTTGGGGACCAGGGCCACAGCGAGCAGTACTTC	CSVGDQGHSEQYF
TRBJ1-5	NA	NA	TRBV12-3/TRBV12-4	TGTGCCAGCAGTCCCTGGGACACCCAGCCCCAGCATTTT	CASSPWDTQPQHF
TRBJ2-5	TRBD2	few	TRBV6-2/TRBV6-3	TGTGCCAGCAGTTCCCATGGGACTAGCGGGAGGGCCTTTCGGGAGACCCAGTACTTC	CASSSHGTSGRAFRETQYF
TRBJ2-5	TRBD2	NA	TRBV12-3/TRBV12-4	TGTGCCAGCAGTCGTCGGACTAGCGGGGGGGAAGAGACCCAGTACTTC	CASSRRTSGGEETQYF
TRBJ2-3	NA	NA	TRBV20-1	TGCAGTGCTAGAGACCTACAGGTAGATACGCAGTATTTT	CSARDLQVDTQYF
TRBJ2-7	NA	NA	TRBV12-5	TGTGCTAGTGGTCCGGACGTGAGCTCCTACAATGAGCAGTACTTC	CASGPDVSSYNEQYF
TRBJ2-2	TRBD1	NA	TRBV20-1	TGCAGTGCTACATCCTCAGGGGGAGCTCGGTCCGGGGAGCTGTTTTTT	CSATSSGGARSGELFF
TRBJ2-3	NA	NA	TRBV6-1	TGTGCCAGCAGTGTCAGGGGCACAGATACGCAGTATTTT	CASSVRGTDTQYF
TRBJ2-1	TRBD1	few	TRBV6-4	TGTGCCAGCAGTGACACAGACAGGGAGTGGCACAATGAGCAGTTCTTC	CASSDTDREWHNEQFF
TRBJ1-2	NA	NA	TRBV12-3/TRBV12-4	TGTGCCAGCAGCTCCGCGGGCTCTAACTATGGCTACACCTTC	CASSSAGSNYGYTF
TRBJ1-4	TRBD1	NA	TRBV9	TGTGCCAGCAGCGTAGCCGGCGAGTCCGGGACAGGCAATGAAAAACTGTTTTTT	CASSVAGESGTGNEKLFF
TRBJ1-2	TRBD1	NA	TRBV6-2/TRBV6-3	TGTGCCAGCAGTTACAGTTCGACAGGGGGCTATGGCTACACCTTC	CASSYSSTGGYGYTF
TRBJ1-4	NA	NA	TRBV7-2	TGTGCCGGGAAGGGGTCCGCTAATGAAAAACTGTTTTTT	CAGKGSANEKLFF
TRBJ2-3	TRBD2	NA	TRBV6-5	TGTGCCAGCATTGGTCTAGCGGGAGCCGGTGATACGCAGTATTTT	CASIGLAGAGDTQYF
TRBJ2-3	TRBD2	NA	TRBV12-3/TRBV12-4	TGTGCCAGCATCCACGGGGGAGGGCTGGCAGATATGCAGTATTTT	CASIHGGGLADMQYF
TRBJ2-7	NA	NA	TRBV6-2/TRBV6-3	TGTGCCAGCAGTGCCAGGGATCTGAACGAGCAGTACTTC	CASSARDLNEQYF
TRBJ2-5	TRBD2	NA	TRBV20-1	TGCAGTGCTAGAGATGGGCGGGACTACATTAAAGGGACCCAGTACTTC	CSARDGRDYIKGTQYF
TRBJ2-1	TRBD1	NA	TRBV18	TGTGCCAGCTCACCAGAGACAGGGGGAAACAATGAGCAGTTCTTC	CASSPETGGNNEQFF
TRBJ2-1	TRBD1	NA	TRBV4-2	TGTGCCAGCAGCCAGTCCCTTAGGACAGGGTTCGATGAGCAGTTCTTC	CASSQSLRTGFDEQFF
TRBJ2-7	NA	many	TRBV20-1	TGCAGTGCCCGAAGGGGGACCTACGAGCAGTACTTC	CSARRGTYEQYF
TRBJ1-1	NA	NA	TRBV4-2	TGTGCCAGCAGCCAAGTTTACGGTGGGAACACTGAAGCTTTCTTT	CASSQVYGGNTEAFF
TRBJ1-5	TRBD1	NA	TRBV12-3/TRBV12-4	TGTGCCAGCAGTTTACCGGGACAGGGGGCCGGTCAGCCCCAGCATTTT	CASSLPGQGAGQPQHF
TRBJ2-7	NA	NA	TRBV5-1	TGCGCCAGCAGTCGGGACTCAGGGGGCGAGCAGTACTTC	CASSRDSGGEQYF